Shown below are 13 T cell receptor beta chains from a single sample sequenced in a study of shared clonotypes between healthy human individuals (TCRdb year 2020). Libraries were built with the immunoSEQ multiplex PCR assay. TCRdb carries this immuneACCESS record with in-frame sequences only. Its versions omit some clonotypes, under half of them owing to an unresolved V gene in the studies checked, with the rest unexplained. This sample holds 400,000 to 600,000 clones; about 96% were observed only once. The ten largest clones capture around 0.067% of the sample. Sequenced material: naive CD4+ T cells sorted from blood. What the cell subset or site label conveys for this sample: CD45RA+ positively selected. These receptors were obtained from a woman in her twenties or thirties in good health.

The chain employs TRBV5-1 and TRBJ2-1; 7 nucleotides agree with TRBD2. From germline, CDR1 is SGHRS and CDR2 YFSETQ. The CDR3 is 15 residues long. The ends lost 0 bases at V and 6 bases at J; junction bases unmatched: 6. The CDR3 nucleotides are TGCGCCAGCAGCTTGGAGGGAGGGCCACCCAATGAGCAGTTCTTC. Translation gives CASSLEGGPPNEQFF.

This rearrangement joins TRBV5-5 to TRBJ1-2; 7 bases match TRBD1. V lost 4 bases and J lost 8; bases outside the gene matches: 14. The CDR3 runs 15 residues. Per germline, CDR1 SGHKS and CDR2 YYEKEE (reference sequence). CDR3 bases: TGTGCCAGCAGCACCGGCCCGACAGGGAGGAGAGGCTACACCTTC. It encodes CASSTGPTGRRGYTF.

The rearrangement uses TRBV5-1 and TRBJ2-3, with D unresolved. V gave up 2 bases and J gave up 4 bases, with 8 bases separating them. The germline V gene encodes CDR1 SGHRS and CDR2 YFSETQ. This CDR3 is built from 13 residues. The CDR3, as DNA: TGCGCCAGCAGCTTTGCAGACCCAGATACGCAGTATTTT. This sequence encodes CASSFADPDTQYF.

The CDR3 DNA follows: TGTGCCAGCAGTTTATCCGGGACAGGGAGCCAGCCCCAGCATTTT. Its protein is CASSLSGTGSQPQHF. The V call is TRBV28, the J call TRBJ1-5, with 9 nucleotides matching TRBD1. Unmatched junction bases numbered 5, after V lost 1 base and J lost 7 bases. Germline loops: CDR1 MDHEN, CDR2 SYDVKM. This CDR3 spans 15 amino acids.

This clone occurred a few times. The gene calls are TRBV5-4 and TRBJ2-6; D is undetermined. V gave up 1 base and J gave up 1 base, with 6 bases separating them. There are 15 residues in the CDR3. Germline V CDR1 and CDR2: SGHNT, YYREEE (reference sequence). CDR3 DNA: TGTGCCAGCAGCTTGTCCGGGTCTGGGGCCAACGTCCTGACTTTC. It specifies CASSLSGSGANVLTF. The whole variable domain, remainder taken from reference TRBV5-4 and TRBJ2-6, is ETGVTQSPTHLIKTRGQQVTLRCSSQSGHNTVSWYQQALGQGPQFIFQYYREEENGRGNFPPRFSGLQFPNYSSELNVNALELDDSALYLCASSLSGSGANVLTFGAGSRLTVL.

As regards this clone: The junction and the germline gene differ at one end; a read error may be behind it. The chain couples TRBV6-1 to TRBJ2-3; D call uncertain. This CDR3 is built from 14 residues. The germline gives CDR1 MNHNS, CDR2 SASEGT. The CDR3 region is CASSEYASRDTQYF. For the CDR3, the DNA is TGTGCCAGCAGTGAATACGCCAGCAGAGATACGCAGTATTTT.

This chain uses TRBV28 with TRBJ1-1, with a weak D call TRBD1 (6 bases). Germline CDR1 reads MDHEN; CDR2 reads SYDVKM. This CDR3 region has 16 residues. Trimming cost V 3 bases and J 1 base, with 15 bases left between them. The chain's CDR3 is CASSLRGGGRNTEAFF. CDR3 in DNA: TGTGCCAGCAGTTTGCGGGGGGGCGGAAGGAACACTGAAGCTTTCTTT.

The rearrangement uses TRBV11-3 and TRBJ2-7, with D possibly being TRBD2 (6 bases). The CDR3 runs 14 residues. Germline V gene lookup returns CDR1 SGHNT and CDR2 YENEEA. V lost 5 bases and J lost 2, with 13 bases in between. The chain's CDR3 is CASSHQGLAYEQYF. CDR3 coding DNA: TGTGCCAGCAGCCATCAGGGACTTGCCTACGAGCAGTACTTC.

This clone was recorded only once. The CDR3 sequence: CASQDGGKSGPQHF. The CDR3 DNA reads as TGTGCCAGCCAGGACGGAGGTAAGAGCGGGCCCCAGCATTTT. The gene calls are TRBV2 and TRBJ1-5; no clear D. Germline CDR1 SNHLY, CDR2 FYNNEI. The V gene lost 8 bases and the J gene lost 9 bases, with 20 bases spanning the gap. The CDR3 sequence is 14 residues long.

This rearrangement joins TRBV4-1 to TRBJ2-2; possible D gene TRBD2, 6 bases. In germline, CDR1 is MGHRA, CDR2 YSYEKL. The CDR3 length is 15 residues. V lost 6 bases and J lost 5, with 16 bases in between. The CDR3 coding sequence is TGCGCCAGCAGTCGATTTGGGGGACTTACCGGGGAGCTGTTTTTT. It yields the protein CASSRFGGLTGELFF.

The J gene is TRBJ2-2, the V gene TRBV5-4, with TRBD2 as a possible D gene (5 bases). CDR3 length: 14 residues. V was trimmed by 4 bases and J by 8 bases, leaving 15 bases between them. Germline lookup yields CDR1 SGHNT and CDR2 YYREEE (reference sequence). CDR3 bases: TGTGCCAGCAGCCCGCGGGCTGGGCGAGGGGAGCTGTTTTTT. This codes for CASSPRAGRGELFF.

J is TRBJ1-4 and V is TRBV28; the D is unclear. From germline, CDR1 is MDHEN and CDR2 SYDVKM. V was pared by 3 bases and J by 1 base, with 15 bases between. The CDR3 length is 17 residues. In DNA form, the CDR3 reads TGTGCCAGCAGTTTTGCGGCAGCGCCTCTAACTAATGAAAAACTGTTTTTT. Translating it yields CASSFAAAPLTNEKLFF.

The table lists this clone with a few counts. The chain uses TRBV2 and TRBJ2-7; D perhaps matches TRBD2 (7 bases). The germline gives CDR1 SNHLY, CDR2 FYNNEI. V gave up 4 bases and J gave up 5 bases, with 9 bases separating them. CDR3 length: 12 residues. The CDR3, as DNA: TGTGCCAGCAGTGTAGGGGGGGACGAGCAGTACTTC. Translation: CASSVGGDEQYF.